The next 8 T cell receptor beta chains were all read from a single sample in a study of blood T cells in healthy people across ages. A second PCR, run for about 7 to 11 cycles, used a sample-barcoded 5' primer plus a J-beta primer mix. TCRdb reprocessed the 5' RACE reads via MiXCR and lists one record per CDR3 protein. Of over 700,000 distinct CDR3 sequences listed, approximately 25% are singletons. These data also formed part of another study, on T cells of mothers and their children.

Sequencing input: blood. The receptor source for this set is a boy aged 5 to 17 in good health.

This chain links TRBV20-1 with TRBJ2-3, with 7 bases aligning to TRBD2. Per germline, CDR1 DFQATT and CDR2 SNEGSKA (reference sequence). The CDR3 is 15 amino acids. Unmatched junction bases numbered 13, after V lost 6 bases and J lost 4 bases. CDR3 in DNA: TGCAGTGCGTTGAGGCGGGGGAGCTGGGCAGATACGCAGTATTTT. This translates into CSALRRGSWADTQYF.

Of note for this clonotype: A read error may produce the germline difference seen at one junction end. The CDR3: CARSPTGTESYEQYF. DNA of the CDR3: TGTGCCCGCAGTCCAACCGGGACGGAATCCTACGAGCAGTACTTC. This rearrangement joins TRBV28 to TRBJ2-7; tentatively, D is TRBD1 or TRBD2 (5 bases each). From germline, CDR1 is MDHEN and CDR2 SYDVKM. The CDR3 sequence is 15 residues long.

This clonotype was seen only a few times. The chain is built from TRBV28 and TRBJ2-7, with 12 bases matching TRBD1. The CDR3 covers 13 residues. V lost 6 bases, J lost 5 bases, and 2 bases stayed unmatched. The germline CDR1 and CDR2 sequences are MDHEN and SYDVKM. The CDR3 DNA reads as TGTGCCAGCAGAGGGACAGGGGGCGACGAGCAGTACTTC. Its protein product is CASRGTGGDEQYF.

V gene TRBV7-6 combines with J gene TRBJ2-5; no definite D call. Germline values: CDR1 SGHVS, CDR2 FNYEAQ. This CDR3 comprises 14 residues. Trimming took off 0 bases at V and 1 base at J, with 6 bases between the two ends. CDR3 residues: CASSLADGQETQYF. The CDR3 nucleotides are TGTGCCAGCAGCTTAGCGGACGGCCAAGAGACCCAGTACTTC. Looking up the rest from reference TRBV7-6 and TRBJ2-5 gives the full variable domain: GAGVSQSPRYKVTKRGQDVALRCDPISGHVSLYWYRQALGQGPEFLTYFNYEAQQDKSGLPNDRFSAERPEGSISTLTIQRTEQRDSAMYRCASSLADGQETQYFGPGTRLLVL.

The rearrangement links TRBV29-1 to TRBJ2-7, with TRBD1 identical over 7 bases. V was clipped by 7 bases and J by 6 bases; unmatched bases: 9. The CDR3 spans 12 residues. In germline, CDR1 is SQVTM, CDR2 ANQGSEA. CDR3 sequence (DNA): TGCAGCGCATCCGGGACAGTCAGCGAGCAGTACTTC. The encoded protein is CSASGTVSEQYF.

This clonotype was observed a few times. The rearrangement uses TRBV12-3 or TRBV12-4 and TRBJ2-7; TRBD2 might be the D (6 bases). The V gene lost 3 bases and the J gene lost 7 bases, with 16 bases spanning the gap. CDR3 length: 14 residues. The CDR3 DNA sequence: TGTGCCAGCAGTTTTAGGGACCCACGGGGGGAGCAGTACTTC. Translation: CASSFRDPRGEQYF.

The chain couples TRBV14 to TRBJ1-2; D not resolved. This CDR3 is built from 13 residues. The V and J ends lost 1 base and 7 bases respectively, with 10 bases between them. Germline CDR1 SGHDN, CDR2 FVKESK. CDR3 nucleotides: TGTGCCAGCAGCCAAGTGGGTTTAGCTGGCTACACCTTC. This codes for CASSQVGLAGYTF.

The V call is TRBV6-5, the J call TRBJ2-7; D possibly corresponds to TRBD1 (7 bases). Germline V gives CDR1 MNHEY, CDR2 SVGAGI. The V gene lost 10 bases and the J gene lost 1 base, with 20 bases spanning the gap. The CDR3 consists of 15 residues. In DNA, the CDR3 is TGTGCCACCCGCACTGCAGGGGGAGGTTCCTACGAGCAGTACTTC. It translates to CATRTAGGGSYEQYF.